Presented here are 9 T cell receptor beta chains from one specimen sequenced in a study of blood T cell repertoires in COVID-19. Generated by immunoSEQ multiplex PCR, the TCRdb table keeps only in-frame clones and is missing some. The sample contains around 97,000 clones, about 80% of which appear only once. The source material was peripheral blood. The receptors were gathered from a human donor in a cohort sampled during active or convalescent COVID-19.

This sequence joins TRBV11-1 and TRBJ2-5; TRBD2 aligns across 11 bases. There are 13 residues in the CDR3. Germline lookup yields CDR1 SGHAT and CDR2 FQDESV (reference sequence). J was trimmed by 3 bases and V by 7 bases; bases with no gene match: 1. In DNA form, the CDR3 reads TGTGCCAGCATGGGACTAGCGGAAGAGACCCAGTACTTC. This translates into CASMGLAEETQYF.

The chain joins TRBV7-3 to TRBJ1-6; possibly TRBD1 for D (5 bases). In germline, CDR1 is SGHTA, CDR2 FQGTGA. The CDR3 contains 13 residues. V was clipped by 6 bases and J by 8 bases, with 11 bases between them. The DNA of the CDR3 is TGTGCCAGCAGAAGGGGTGGGGATTCACCCCTCCACTTT. Residues: CASRRGGDSPLHF.

The rearrangement links TRBV29-1 to TRBJ2-6, with D uncertain. The CDR3 is 16 residues long. The ends were cut back, 6 bases at V and 0 bases at J, with 15 bases in the middle. Germline CDR1 is SQVTM and CDR2 is ANQGSEA. The CDR3 protein is CSVLLVESSGANVLTF. CDR3 coding DNA: TGCAGCGTCCTCCTTGTGGAGAGCTCTGGGGCCAACGTCCTGACTTTC. The full variable domain, completed using reference TRBV29-1 and TRBJ2-6, is SAVISQKPSRDICQRGTSLTIQCQVDSQVTMMFWYRQQPGQSLTLIATANQGSEATYESGFVIDKFPISRPNLTFSTLTVSNMSPEDSSIYLCSVLLVESSGANVLTFGAGSRLTVL.

V gene TRBV7-3 combines with J gene TRBJ2-3, with 10 positions matching TRBD2. CDR1 and CDR2 from the germline V gene are SGHTA and FQGTGA. The CDR3 extends over 14 amino acids. V shed 6 bases and J 3 bases; nucleotides not matched to a gene: 3. CDR3 in DNA: TGTGCCAGCAGTCCGGGACTAGCGACAGATACGCAGTATTTT. This translates into CASSPGLATDTQYF.

The chain combines TRBV10-2 with TRBJ1-1, with a possible D match to TRBD1 (5 bases). This CDR3 spans 13 amino acids. Trimming pared 3 bases from V and 3 bases from J, leaving 8 bases between. Per germline, CDR1 WSHSY and CDR2 SAAADI. The CDR3 sequence: CASSDKGYTEAFF. The CDR3 DNA sequence: TGCGCCAGCAGTGATAAGGGGTACACTGAAGCTTTCTTT.

This clone was picked up a small number of times. The chain is built from TRBV11-2 and TRBJ2-7; 13 nucleotides agree with TRBD2. V shed 6 bases and J 2 bases; nucleotides not matched to a gene: 1. The CDR3 spans 14 residues. Germline CDR1 and CDR2: SGHAT and FQNNGV. CDR3 sequence reads: CASRTSGGTYEQYF. In nucleotides, the CDR3 is TGTGCCAGCAGGACTAGCGGGGGGACCTACGAGCAGTACTTC.

This chain uses TRBV2 with TRBJ1-1; TRBD1 matches at 7 bases. Germline V gene lookup returns CDR1 SNHLY and CDR2 FYNNEI. V was pared by 1 base and J by 7 bases, with 9 bases of the junction left unmatched. The CDR3 consists of 15 residues. Here the CDR3 reads CASSEGRGGRNEAFF. The DNA for the CDR3 is TGTGCCAGCAGTGAAGGGAGAGGGGGCCGGAATGAAGCTTTCTTT. Together with reference TRBV2 and TRBJ1-1, the CDR3 gives the full variable domain: EPEVTQTPSHQVTQMGQEVILRCVPISNHLYFYWYRQILGQKVEFLVSFYNNEISEKSEIFDDQFSVERPDGSNFTLKIRSTKLEDSAMYFCASSEGRGGRNEAFFGQGTRLTVV.

The rearrangement joins TRBV4-1 to TRBJ1-1; D remains ambiguous. CDR3 size: 13 residues. From germline, CDR1 is MGHRA and CDR2 YSYEKL. V was cut by 3 bases and J by 8 bases, with 13 bases left in between. In DNA, the CDR3 is TGCGCCAGCAGCCATCTCATTACATCCGAAGCTTTCTTT. This gives the protein CASSHLITSEAFF.

The chain carries TRBV4-3 and TRBJ1-2; 9 nucleotides match TRBD1. Looked up from germline, CDR1 is LGHNA and CDR2 is YSLEER. Trimming removed 1 base from V and 7 bases from J; junction bases left unmatched: 13. CDR3 size: 17 residues. Written as DNA, the CDR3 is TGCGCCAGCAGCCAAGCCTTATTGGGACAGGGAAGGTTTGGCTACACCTTC. Translating gives CASSQALLGQGRFGYTF.